Shown below are 27 T cell receptor beta chains from a single sample sequenced in a study of T cell responses to AZD1222 COVID-19 vaccine. Libraries were prepared by immunoSEQ multiplex PCR; TCRdb keeps only in-frame clonotypes and omits some of them. The sample includes approximately 140,000 clones, 92% seen only once; the top ten take approximately 3.4%. The material was peripheral blood, obtained 28 days after the second AZD1222 dose. The receptors come from an adult who received the AZD1222 COVID-19 vaccine.

This clone was seen once. V gene TRBV6-5 combines with J gene TRBJ2-7, with 10 bases that match TRBD2. The CDR3 sequence is 15 residues long. V gave up 7 bases and J gave up 5 bases; unmatched junction bases: 11. Germline lookup yields CDR1 MNHEY and CDR2 SVGAGI. The CDR3 loop reads CASTRRVAGGHEQYF. The DNA for the CDR3 is TGTGCCAGCACCCGGCGGGTAGCGGGAGGCCACGAGCAGTACTTC.

The chain is built from TRBV29-1 and TRBJ1-2, with D unresolved. The germline V and J ends were trimmed by 3 bases and 4 bases, with 9 bases remaining between them. Germline CDR1 and CDR2: SQVTM and ANQGSEA. The CDR3 spans 12 residues. The CDR3, as DNA: TGCAGCGTTGAGAGGGCGGGCTATGGCTACACCTTC. Protein product: CSVERAGYGYTF.

The V call is TRBV7-9, the J call TRBJ2-3, with 7 bases that match TRBD2. This CDR3 is built from 17 residues. The V gene's germline CDR1 is SEHNR and CDR2 FQNEAQ (reference sequence). Losses at the gene ends were 5 bases for V and 0 bases for J; bases not matched to a gene: 11. The CDR3 here is CASSPLFGLESTDTQYF. The CDR3 DNA sequence: TGTGCCAGCAGCCCACTCTTCGGACTAGAGAGCACAGATACGCAGTATTTT.

The rearrangement joins TRBV18 to TRBJ2-7, with a tentative D call TRBD1 (6 bases). This CDR3 has 14 amino acids. Germline values: CDR1 KGHSH, CDR2 LQKENI. V was shortened by 5 bases and J by 0 bases, with 11 bases between the two germline ends. CDR3 amino acids: CASSSGQDSYEQYF. The DNA of the CDR3 is TGTGCCAGCTCATCGGGACAAGACTCCTACGAGCAGTACTTC. The entire variable domain, with the rest obtained from reference TRBV18 and TRBJ2-7, is as follows: NAGVMQNPRHLVRRRGQEARLRCSPMKGHSHVYWYRQLPEEGLKFMVYLQKENIIDESGMPKERFSAEFPKEGPSILRIQQVVRGDSAAYFCASSSGQDSYEQYFGPGTRLTVT.

V is TRBV6-5 and J is TRBJ1-5; TRBD1 might be the D (6 bases). This CDR3 contains 14 residues. CDR1 is MNHEY, CDR2 SVGAGI, per germline. V shed 5 bases and J shed 2 bases, with 10 bases lying between them. CDR3 sequence reads: CASSTRQGNQPQHF. CDR3 coding DNA: TGTGCCAGCAGTACCCGACAGGGCAATCAGCCCCAGCATTTT.

The gene calls are TRBV5-1 and TRBJ2-3; TRBD2 matches 14 bases. The ends lost 4 bases at V and 0 bases at J; junction bases unmatched: 7. Per germline, CDR1 SGHRS and CDR2 YFSETQ. The length of the CDR3 is 18 residues. CDR3: CASSPGLAGGRSTDTQYF. The CDR3 nucleotides are TGCGCCAGCAGCCCTGGACTAGCGGGAGGTAGGAGCACAGATACGCAGTATTTT.

The rearrangement joins TRBV7-8 to TRBJ2-1; D possibly corresponds to TRBD1 (6 bases). Per germline, CDR1 SGHVS and CDR2 FQNEAQ. V gave up 5 bases and J gave up 8 bases, with 10 bases separating them. This CDR3 comprises 12 residues. CDR3 bases: TGTGCCAGCAGCCAACAGGGTTATGAGCAGTTCTTC. The encoded protein is CASSQQGYEQFF.

In its sample, this clone was seen once. The V gene is TRBV7-9, the J gene TRBJ1-2; D remains unclear. The CDR3 is made up of 14 amino acids. The germline V gene has CDR1 SEHNR and CDR2 FQNEAQ (reference sequence). The germline V and J ends were trimmed by 6 bases and 4 bases, with 15 bases remaining between them. The CDR3 DNA sequence: TGTGCCAGCAGTTCTATCATGGACCTCTATGGCTACACCTTC. This gives the protein CASSSIMDLYGYTF.

CDR3 sequence (DNA): TGCGCCAGCAGCCAAGATTTCGCGGCGGGAGTGCGGACAGATACGCAGTATTTT. The encoded protein is CASSQDFAAGVRTDTQYF. The genes are TRBV4-3 and TRBJ2-3; 7 bases agree with TRBD2. CDR1 LGHNA and CDR2 YSLEER come from the germline V gene. CDR3 length: 18 residues. V was pared by 0 bases and J by 3 bases, with 12 bases of the junction left unmatched.

The genes are TRBV6-5 and TRBJ1-2; 10 positions agree with TRBD1. The CDR3 consists of 14 residues. Trimming took 6 bases from V and 3 from J; bases not matched to a gene: 4. The germline V gene encodes CDR1 MNHEY and CDR2 SVGAGI. CDR3 sequence reads: CASRKTGGYYGYTF. The CDR3 DNA sequence: TGTGCCAGCAGGAAGACAGGGGGCTACTATGGCTACACCTTC.

This chain connects TRBV6-5 to TRBJ1-2, with 8 bases that match TRBD1. The CDR3 is 16 amino acids. V was clipped by 2 bases and J by 5 bases; unmatched bases: 10. Germline assignment: CDR1 MNHEY and CDR2 SVGAGI. The CDR3 loop is CASSYTGGRMGYGYTF. CDR3 DNA sequence: TGTGCCAGCAGTTACACAGGGGGAAGAATGGGGTATGGCTACACCTTC.

The chain joins TRBV12-3 or TRBV12-4 to TRBJ1-1; D unresolved. V shed 3 bases and J shed 4 bases, with 3 bases lying between them. The CDR3 has 11 residues. CDR3 loop: CASSLTTEAFF. The CDR3 region has the DNA TGTGCCAGCAGTTTGACCACTGAAGCTTTCTTT.

CDR3 coding DNA: TGTGCCTGGAGTGGGGCTACAGTCAAAAACATTCAGTACTTC. Translating it yields CAWSGATVKNIQYF. This chain joins TRBV30 and TRBJ2-4; D call uncertain. Germline V gives CDR1 GTSNPN, CDR2 SVGIG (reference sequence). The CDR3 extends over 14 amino acids. V was trimmed by 1 base and J by 3 bases, leaving 10 bases between them.

The V gene is TRBV11-2, the J gene TRBJ2-6, with D tentatively TRBD1 (6 bases). Looked up from germline, CDR1 is SGHAT and CDR2 is FQNNGV. V was cut by 5 bases and J by 0 bases, with 17 bases left in between. CDR3 length: 18 residues. CDR3 nucleotide sequence: TGTGCCAGCAGCCTACTCGGACAGCTAGGCTCTGGGGCCAACGTCCTGACTTTC. Its translation: CASSLLGQLGSGANVLTF.

The gene calls are TRBV5-1 and TRBJ1-2, with unresolved D. The CDR3 loop spans 13 amino acids. V gave up 4 bases and J gave up 5 bases, with 12 bases separating them. Germline-derived CDR1 and CDR2 are SGHRS and YFSETQ. CDR3 coding DNA: TGCGCCAGCAGCGCGGACTATCGGTATGGCTACACCTTC. Translating it yields CASSADYRYGYTF.

The V and J genes are TRBV12-5 and TRBJ1-3; D gene uncertain. Trimming shortened V by 0 bases and J by 0 bases, and 9 bases separated the two germline ends. Germline-derived CDR1 and CDR2 are LGHNT and FRNRAP. The CDR3 is 16 amino acids. CDR3 coding DNA: TGTGCTAGTGGTTTGGTAGGAAGAAACTCTGGAAACACCATATATTTT. It is translated as CASGLVGRNSGNTIYF.

This chain uses TRBV4-3 with TRBJ2-3, with 10 bases fitting TRBD1. Trimming at V came to 3 bases and at J to 5 bases, leaving 11 bases not matched to a gene. The germline CDR1 and CDR2 sequences are LGHNA and YSLEER. The CDR3 covers 17 residues. In nucleotides, the CDR3 is TGCGCCAGCAGCCATCAAATTACCGGGACAGGGGTAGATACGCAGTATTTT. Translation gives CASSHQITGTGVDTQYF.

V is TRBV4-1 and J is TRBJ1-4; D not resolved. There are 15 residues in the CDR3. Between the trimmed V and J ends, which lost 1 base and 7 bases, there was a span of 13 bases. CDR1 and CDR2 (germline): MGHRA, YSYEKL. The CDR3 DNA reads TGCGCCAGCAGCCAAGCTGGGGTAGGTTCTGAAAAACTGTTTTTT. This gives the protein CASSQAGVGSEKLFF.

On this clone: One end of the junction does not line up with germline, which may come from a read error. V gene TRBV7-8 combines with J gene TRBJ2-5, with D hard to call. In germline, CDR1 is SGHVS, CDR2 FQNEAQ. This CDR3 is built from 14 residues. The CDR3 protein is CASLAGLAQGTQYF. As DNA, the CDR3 is TGTGCCAGCCTTGCTGGATTAGCTCAAGGGACCCAGTACTTC.

The chain links TRBV6-6 to TRBJ2-7, with 7 bases identical to TRBD1. The junction had 7 bases not matched to a gene; V was cut back by 7 bases and J by 1 base. Per the germline V gene, CDR1 is MNHNY and CDR2 is SVGAGI (reference sequence). CDR3 length: 14 amino acids. The CDR3 DNA follows: TGTGCCAGCATTTCGACAGGGCCATCCTACGAGCAGTACTTC. This gives the protein CASISTGPSYEQYF.

The CDR3 is CASSQDNGRSPLHF. As DNA, the CDR3 is TGTGCCAGCAGCCAAGATAACGGGAGGTCACCCCTCCACTTT. This sequence joins TRBV4-2 and TRBJ1-6; D is ambiguous. This CDR3 is 14 amino acids long. V was clipped by 0 bases and J by 10 bases, with 10 bases between them. From germline, CDR1 is LGHNA and CDR2 YNFKEQ.

V is TRBV24-1 and J is TRBJ2-7; either TRBD1 or TRBD2 may supply D (5 bases each). V was trimmed by 3 bases and J by 4 bases, leaving 6 bases between them. Germline assignment: CDR1 KGHDR and CDR2 SFDVKD. This CDR3 is built from 12 residues. The CDR3 region has the DNA TGTGCCACCAGTGATGGGGGATACGAGCAGTACTTC. This sequence encodes CATSDGGYEQYF.

The rearrangement uses TRBV25-1 and TRBJ1-6, with D unresolved. Germline V gene lookup returns CDR1 MGHDK and CDR2 SYGVNS. The CDR3 is 17 amino acids. The ends were cut back, 1 base at V and 9 bases at J, with 19 bases in the middle. CDR3 in DNA: TGTGCCAGCAGTGAATTAGGAAGGGAGGAGGGTGGTTCACCCCTCCACTTT. This translates into CASSELGREEGGSPLHF.

This clone was observed once. V gene TRBV25-1 combines with J gene TRBJ2-7; possibly TRBD2 for D (6 bases). V lost 8 bases and J lost 9, with 17 bases in between. Germline CDR1 and CDR2: MGHDK and SYGVNS. The CDR3 has 12 residues. The CDR3 loop is CASSSLGAGQYF. CDR3 nucleotides: TGTGCCAGCTCCTCTTTGGGAGCGGGGCAGTACTTC.

The chain carries TRBV5-1 and TRBJ2-3, with D unresolved. Germline V gene sequence: CDR1 SGHRS, CDR2 YFSETQ. Deletions cut 0 bases from V and 0 bases from J, with 8 bases between. This CDR3 region has 15 residues. CDR3 in amino acids: CASSLDRPSTDTQYF. In DNA form, the CDR3 reads TGCGCCAGCAGCTTGGATCGGCCTAGCACAGATACGCAGTATTTT.

The V call is TRBV2, the J call TRBJ1-5; D call uncertain. Germline CDR1 SNHLY, CDR2 FYNNEI. Between the trimmed V and J ends, which lost 6 bases and 6 bases, there was a span of 15 bases. This CDR3 is 14 amino acids long. The CDR3 region has the DNA TGTGCCAGCAGCCCTGAAACGGCGAGTCAGCCCCAGCATTTT. It is translated as CASSPETASQPQHF. The variable domain in full, with the rest retrieved from reference TRBV2 and TRBJ1-5, is EPEVTQTPSHQVTQMGQEVILRCVPISNHLYFYWYRQILGQKVEFLVSFYNNEISEKSEIFDDQFSVERPDGSNFTLKIRSTKLEDSAMYFCASSPETASQPQHFGDGTRLSIL.

The chain employs TRBV27 and TRBJ1-5; 7 nucleotides align to TRBD1. The CDR3 consists of 14 residues. Germline V gene data show CDR1 as MNHEY and CDR2 as SMNVEV (reference sequence). J was trimmed by 5 bases and V by 5 bases; bases with no gene match: 6. CDR3 sequence reads: CASSQTGLYQPQHF. The CDR3 DNA reads TGTGCCAGCAGTCAGACAGGGTTGTATCAGCCCCAGCATTTT.